This paragraph reports one T cell receptor beta chain. Sequenced by immunoSEQ multiplex PCR; TCRdb stores in-frame clones only, minus some. This table holds about 330,000 clones, more than 70% found once. Individuals drawn from 24 US areas were roughly 18 to 89 years old. Symptom resolution, clearance, or two negative PCRs marked donors in Cohort 3 as recovered. The sample belongs to a study of blood T cell repertoires in COVID-19. Germline lookup yields CDR1 SGDLS and CDR2 YYNGEE. V was trimmed by 4 bases and J by 2 bases, leaving 12 bases between them. This CDR3 is built from 14 residues. Sequencing input: PBMCs or T cells enriched from blood (not recorded which). The chain combines TRBV9 with TRBJ1-2; unclear D gene. The source is a woman younger than 45 who had recovered from COVID-19. CDR3 bases: TGTGCCAGCAGCCGTCCGGGAGTAAACTATGGCTACACCTTC. It translates to CASSRPGVNYGYTF.